A single sample gave rise to the 8 T cell receptor beta chains below, sequenced in a study of blood T cell repertoires in COVID-19. Clones were sequenced by immunoSEQ multiplex PCR, and TCRdb holds only the in-frame ones, with some missing. The sample carries about 300,000 clones, around four fifths recorded once. The sample taken for sequencing was peripheral blood. The source of these receptors is a woman aged 45-59 years with acute or convalescent COVID-19.

The V call is TRBV5-6, the J call TRBJ1-2; 7 bases line up with TRBD1. The trim removed 3 bases at V and 5 bases at J, leaving 4 bases unmatched. The CDR3 runs 13 residues. In germline, CDR1 is SGHDT, CDR2 YYEEEE. The CDR3 here is CASSSGQRYGYTF. In DNA, the CDR3 is TGTGCCAGCAGCTCGGGACAGAGGTATGGCTACACCTTC.

The chain has TRBV19 and TRBJ1-5; 7 bases align to TRBD1. Germline-derived CDR1 and CDR2 are LNHDA and SQIVND (reference sequence). The CDR3 is made up of 16 amino acids. With 5 bases clipped from V and 2 bases from J, the junction kept 9 bases outside the gene matches. CDR3 nucleotides: TGTGCCAGTAGTGACGACAGGGTCTCTCGCAATCAGCCCCAGCATTTT. Translating it yields CASSDDRVSRNQPQHF.

This clone occurred a few times. The chain is built from TRBV21-1 and TRBJ1-5. TRBV21-1 is a pseudogene. The CDR3 consists of 14 residues. CDR3: CASQNGGLRTPQHF. The DNA for the CDR3 is TGTGCCAGCCAGAACGGGGGGCTCAGGACGCCCCAGCATTTT.

This chain connects TRBV19 to TRBJ1-2; D perhaps matches TRBD1 (6 bases). The CDR3 has 13 amino acids. The V gene's germline CDR1 is LNHDA and CDR2 SQIVND (reference sequence). Trimming pared 2 bases from V and 6 bases from J, leaving 10 bases between. As DNA, the CDR3 is TGTGCCAGTAGTATAAACAGGGATCATGGCTACACCTTC. Translation: CASSINRDHGYTF.

On this clone: Other nucleotide sequences from this sample produce the same CDR3. This chain uses TRBV24-1 with TRBJ2-3, with D uncertain. Germline values: CDR1 KGHDR, CDR2 SFDVKD. The CDR3 covers 14 residues. Deletions cut 3 bases from V and 0 bases from J, with 6 bases between. The CDR3, as DNA: TGTGCCACCAGTGATCCCTCTAGCACAGATACGCAGTATTTT. This translates into CATSDPSSTDTQYF.

The chain employs TRBV7-8 and TRBJ2-7; 7 positions match TRBD1. Trimming removed 5 bases from V and 3 bases from J; junction bases left unmatched: 7. This CDR3 is built from 14 residues. From germline, CDR1 is SGHVS and CDR2 FQNEAQ. CDR3 region: CASSTSGTVYEQYV. The CDR3 nucleotides read TGTGCCAGCAGCACCTCCGGGACAGTCTACGAGCAGTACGTC.

In its sample, this clone was seen a few times. The chain employs TRBV29-1 and TRBJ2-5, with D maybe TRBD1 (6 bases). This CDR3 comprises 13 residues. V shed 6 bases and J shed 5 bases, with 16 bases lying between them. In germline, CDR1 is SQVTM, CDR2 ANQGSEA. CDR3 loop: CSVGRQVMETQYF. Written as DNA, the CDR3 is TGCAGCGTCGGACGACAGGTTATGGAGACCCAGTACTTC.

J is TRBJ1-5 and V is TRBV7-2, with 7 bases aligning to TRBD1. Trimming cost V 4 bases and J 0 bases; bases outside gene matches: 6. Per the germline V gene, CDR1 is SGHTA and CDR2 is FQGNSA. CDR3 size: 16 residues. CDR3 nucleotide sequence: TGTGCCAGCAGCTCGGGACAGCCTAATAGCAATCAGCCCCAGCATTTT. Its protein is CASSSGQPNSNQPQHF.